What follows is one TCR beta chain and its context. The antigen remains undetermined. TCRdb's copy holds only in-frame clones and misses some; the assay was immunoSEQ multiplex PCR. The data contain tens of thousands of clones, about 90% of them seen just once; the ten biggest clones take up 25% to 30%. Trimming shortened V by 5 bases and J by 1 base, and 11 bases separated the two germline ends. The germline V gene has CDR1 SGHVS and CDR2 FQNEAQ. This CDR3 spans 14 amino acids. These data originate in a study of T cells in localized non-small cell lung cancer. Study-wide findings and caveats: The appearance of a median approximately 57 of the top 100 tumor clones was seen in adjacent lung.

The sample in question was peripheral blood, obtained before any cancer treatment. The clonotype was recovered from a male donor aged 60 or over with stage I squamous cell lung carcinoma. The V call is TRBV7-8, the J call TRBJ1-1; D is possibly TRBD1 (6 bases). The CDR3 bases are TGTGCCAGCAGCCAGGGACACGGGAACACTGAAGCTTTCTTT. Translated, it gives CASSQGHGNTEAFF.